This TCR beta chain originates from a study of shared clonotypes between healthy human individuals. Background on the study: Ranging from 18 to 49 in age, donors were a couple of women and a few men.

Concerning this clone: Antigen: not known.

Study-level results: Clonotype sharing levels among donors were expected to vary with sequencing depth.

Replicate sorted-subset PCRs were loaded with roughly 190 ng DNA, 30,000 to 35,000 T cell genomes. The assay was immunoSEQ multiplex PCR, and TCRdb's table has in-frame clones only and misses some. The profile shows hundreds of thousands of clones, roughly 72% of them singletons. This sequence originates from a woman in her 30s in good health. Sequences were obtained from memory CD4+ T cells sorted from blood. As to subset: CD45RA-negative fraction.

CDR3 loop: CASSLRDSELFF. As DNA, the CDR3 is TGTGCCAGCAGCCTCCGGGACAGTGAGCTGTTTTTT. This rearrangement joins TRBV7-9 to TRBJ2-2; 7 bases agree with TRBD1. The CDR3 runs to 12 residues. Germline CDR1 SEHNR, CDR2 FQNEAQ (reference sequence). V lost 5 bases to trimming and J lost 11 bases; unmatched junction nucleotides: 5.